Below, one T cell receptor beta chain is given with its context. Its antigen remains unidentified. Germline lookup yields CDR1 ENHRY and CDR2 SYGVKD. The CDR3 has 16 amino acids. V shed 2 bases and J 5 bases; nucleotides not matched to a gene: 5. From the reads, TCRdb called clonotypes with MiXCR, one entry per CDR3 protein. The table lists 150,000 to 190,000 distinct CDR3 sequences, 20% to 25% of them singletons. The data were obtained in a study of T cell repertoires in cytomegalovirus infection. Study background: In public TCR beta signatures, there were indications of both CMV infection and matching HLA type.

Study-wide points: Across the ex vivo response, the dominant clonotypes were HLA-C-restricted CMV-specific TCR beta clonotypes. Adding up the frequency of public TCR beta families identified people who carried CMV plus the relevant HLA.

The origin of this receptor is a human donor in good health (CMV status not recorded). Some clones in this sample may be carry-over from other donors' samples. The rearrangement uses TRBV10-3 and TRBJ2-5; TRBD2 agrees at 13 bases. Sequences were obtained from PBMCs. The CDR3 loop is CAISEGLAGASETQYF. The CDR3 region has the DNA TGTGCCATCAGTGAGGGACTAGCGGGAGCTTCCGAGACCCAGTACTTC.